This is a list of T cell receptor beta chains from one sample in a study of CD8+ T cells in alopecia areata. The data were produced by immunoSEQ multiplex PCR, yet TCRdb's version contains in-frame clones alone and is incomplete. The sample has a few hundred thousand clones, over 40% seen once; the top ten hold over 2%. Specimen: CD4+ T cells sorted from blood, collected at roughly week 36, from a patient treated with tofacitinib. The receptors were sampled from a human donor with alopecia areata. CDR3s include the opening cysteine and the closing phenylalanine or tryptophan. Fields, in order: J gene, clone size, D gene, V gene, CDR3 protein, CDR3 DNA. D genes are given only for firm matches. Where a row states a size, it is once, few, many or the class of an expanded clone; other rows omit it.

TRBJ2-2 | . | . | TRBV7-8 | CASSLVSTGELFF | TGTGCCAGCAGCTTAGTATCAACCGGGGAGCTGTTTTTT
TRBJ1-1 | few | . | TRBV29-1 | CSARGKGARNTEAFF | TGCAGCGCCCGTGGGAAAGGGGCACGGAACACTGAAGCTTTCTTT
TRBJ2-3 | once | TRBD2 | TRBV4-2 | CASSQEAGGPQRF | TGTGCCAGCAGCCAAGAAGCGGGAGGACCTCAGCGGTTT
TRBJ2-7 | . | . | TRBV29-1 | CSARPVPGEQYF | TGCAGCGCCCGACCGGTCCCCGGCGAGCAGTACTTC
TRBJ1-5 | many | . | TRBV18 | CASSPSGAGGQPQHF | TGTGCCAGCTCACCGTCCGGGGCCGGGGGCCAGCCCCAGCATTTT
TRBJ2-7 | . | TRBD2 | TRBV7-2 | CASSLGLAGGYEQYF | TGTGCCAGCAGCTTAGGGCTAGCGGGAGGTTACGAGCAGTACTTC
TRBJ1-1 | few | . | TRBV30 | CAWSVTGGNTEAFF | TGTGCCTGGAGTGTAACCGGGGGAAACACTGAAGCTTTCTTT
TRBJ2-1 | . | TRBD2 | TRBV2 | CALGGLADYNEQFF | TGTGCCTTGGGAGGGCTAGCCGATTACAATGAGCAGTTCTTC
TRBJ2-2 | . | . | TRBV7-6 | CASSPTVGNTGELFF | TGTGCCAGCAGTCCTACGGTCGGGAACACCGGGGAGCTGTTTTTT
TRBJ2-4 | few | . | TRBV29-1 | CSAGDFLRIQYF | TGCAGCGCCGGGGACTTTCTACGCATTCAGTACTTC
TRBJ1-1 | few | . | TRBV28 | CASRGLNTEAFF | TGTGCCAGCCGCGGGCTGAACACTGAAGCTTTCTTT
TRBJ2-5 | few | . | TRBV11-2 | CASSLTGTRNF | TGTGCCAGCAGTTTGACAGGGACTAGGAACTTC
TRBJ2-5 | . | . | TRBV19 | CASSSRDAGQTQYF | TGTGCCAGTAGTTCCCGGGACGCGGGGCAGACCCAGTACTTC
TRBJ2-1 | . | . | TRBV7-6 | CASSLRDFDYNEQFF | TGTGCCAGCAGCCTCCGGGACTTTGACTACAATGAGCAGTTCTTC
TRBJ2-7 | . | . | TRBV5-1 | CASSLATLNSYEQYF | TGCGCCAGCAGCTTGGCGACCCTGAACTCCTACGAGCAGTACTTC
TRBJ1-1 | . | . | TRBV9 | CASSPRLMNTEAFF | TGTGCCAGCAGCCCCCGACTCATGAACACTGAAGCTTTCTTT
TRBJ2-3 | few | . | TRBV7-9 | CASSPGTVGLTHTQYF | TGTGCCAGCAGTCCCGGGACTGTTGGCCTCACCCATACGCAGTATTTT
TRBJ1-5 | . | . | TRBV15 | CATSEDGGFQPQHF | TGTGCCACCAGCGAGGACGGGGGATTTCAGCCCCAGCATTTT
TRBJ1-2 | . | . | TRBV29-1 | CSVGGPADGYTF | TGCAGCGTTGGTGGACCCGCCGATGGCTACACCTTC
TRBJ1-1 | . | TRBD1 | TRBV20-1 | CSARDRAEAFF | TGCAGTGCCAGAGACAGGGCTGAAGCTTTCTTT
TRBJ1-5 | few | . | TRBV30 | CAWSVRLAGGNQPQHF | TGTGCCTGGAGTGTACGGCTGGCAGGGGGCAATCAGCCCCAGCATTTT
TRBJ2-5 | . | TRBD2 | TRBV6-6 | CASSYGAGGNQETQYF | TGTGCCAGCAGTTATGGCGCGGGAGGGAATCAAGAGACCCAGTACTTC
TRBJ2-3 | . | . | TRBV2 | CASSPSAADTQYF | TGTGCCAGCAGCCCCTCTGCCGCAGATACGCAGTATTTT
TRBJ2-3 | . | . | TRBV25-1 | CASSGQLDTQYF | TGTGCCAGCAGTGGACAGTTAGATACGCAGTATTTT
TRBJ2-3 | . | . | TRBV29-1 | CSAQRGSGDTQYF | TGCAGCGCCCAAAGGGGGAGTGGGGATACGCAGTATTTT
TRBJ2-1 | . | TRBD2 | TRBV4-1 | CASSHSGSSYNEQFF | TGCGCCAGCAGCCATAGCGGGAGCTCCTACAATGAGCAGTTCTTC
TRBJ2-4 | once | TRBD1 | TRBV11-1 | CASSLDRVNIQYF | TGTGCCAGCAGCCTCGACAGGGTGAACATTCAGTACTTC
TRBJ2-7 | . | TRBD2 | TRBV9 | CASSVGLAGGPGEQYF | TGTGCCAGCAGCGTAGGACTAGCGGGAGGGCCCGGCGAGCAGTACTTC
TRBJ2-2 | . | . | TRBV30 | CAWSVRGLTNTGELFF | TGTGCCTGGAGTGTACGAGGACTTACGAACACCGGGGAGCTGTTTTTT
TRBJ2-7 | . | . | TRBV10-3 | CAISDRGDSYEQYF | TGTGCCATCAGTGACAGGGGGGACTCCTACGAGCAGTACTTC
TRBJ2-7 | few | TRBD2 | TRBV20-1 | CSGKRDHEQYF | TGCAGTGGGAAGCGGGACCACGAGCAGTACTTC
TRBJ1-2 | . | . | TRBV29-1 | CSVEDLRDGYTF | TGCAGCGTTGAAGATCTGAGGGATGGCTACACCTTC
TRBJ2-3 | . | . | TRBV5-1 | CASSLLRGGGGDTQYF | TGCGCCAGCAGCCTACTCAGGGGAGGGGGCGGAGATACGCAGTATTTT
TRBJ2-7 | . | . | TRBV6-1 | CASSVDRAYEQYF | TGTGCCAGCAGTGTTGACAGAGCCTACGAGCAGTACTTC
TRBJ1-3 | few | . | TRBV13 | CASSFRNTIYF | TGTGCCAGCAGCTTCAGAAACACCATATATTTT
TRBJ2-3 | . | . | TRBV5-1 | CASSLVTGPTSTDTQYF | TGCGCCAGCAGCTTAGTCACAGGACCTACGAGCACAGATACGCAGTATTTT
TRBJ2-1 | few | . | TRBV6-1 | CASGLPPGGQFF | TGTGCCAGCGGACTACCTCCAGGGGGGCAGTTCTTC
TRBJ2-7 | few | TRBD2 | TRBV29-1 | CSVGTSGSRNEQYF | TGCAGCGTGGGGACTAGCGGGAGTAGGAACGAGCAGTACTTC
TRBJ2-7 | few | TRBD2 | TRBV29-1 | CSAFGLAGVEQYF | TGCAGCGCGTTTGGACTAGCGGGAGTCGAGCAGTACTTC